A selection of T cell receptor beta chains follows, all from one sample in a study of response to subunit inactivated influenza vaccine. Using its own MiXCR run on the RT-PCR reads, TCRdb lists one record per CDR3 protein. The sample records around 570,000 distinct CDR3 sequences, approximately 10% being singletons. These same data were also listed under a study on T cells expressing NK-cell markers.

The source material was PBMCs from blood, sampled on the day of vaccination. These receptor sequences come from a man aged 50-59 years who received an inactivated influenza vaccine. CDR3s include the opening cysteine and the closing phenylalanine or tryptophan. D genes are given only for firm matches. Clone size is stated in some rows and not others, as once, few, many or a class when expanded.

>TRBV19|TRBJ2-5|.|13|.
TGTGCCAGTAGTATGGCTCGGGCGGAGACCCAGTACTTC
CASSMARAETQYF
>TRBV21-1|TRBJ2-1|many|19|.
TGTGCCAGCAGCAAAGGGGGGATGGAGCGGAGCGAGGCCGACAATGAGCAGTTCTTC
CASSKGGMERSEADNEQFF
>TRBV6-1|TRBJ2-2|few|17|TRBD1
TGTGCCAGCACCCTCGGGACAGGGATTGGGGGCACCGGGGAGCTGTTTTTT
CASTLGTGIGGTGELFF
>TRBV28|TRBJ1-5|.|18|TRBD1
TGTGCCAGCAGTCGCCCCGGGACAGGTGGGTTTAGCAATCAGCCCCAGCATTTT
CASSRPGTGGFSNQPQHF
>TRBV11-2|TRBJ2-3|.|18|TRBD2
TGTGCCAGCAGCCCTCAAGGACTAGCGGGGCCCCACACAGATACGCAGTATTTT
CASSPQGLAGPHTDTQYF
>TRBV19|TRBJ1-1|few|16|TRBD1
TGTGCCAGTAGTATATGGGACAGGGGGATCGACACTGAAGCTTTCTTT
CASSIWDRGIDTEAFF
>TRBV7-4|TRBJ2-5|few|18|TRBD2
TGTGCCAGCAGTCCGCAGACTAGCGGGACCATGTACCAAGAGACCCAGTACTTC
CASSPQTSGTMYQETQYF
>TRBV10-3|TRBJ2-7|many|15|.
TGTGCCATCAGTGAACGGGCCCCCAACCTCCTCGAGCAGTACTTC
CAISERAPNLLEQYF
>TRBV12-3/TRBV12-4|TRBJ1-3|many|11|.
TGTGCCAGCAGTTTTACTTCGACCATATATTTT
CASSFTSTIYF
>TRBV20-1|TRBJ1-5|few|14|TRBD1
TGCAGTGCCTATAACGACAGGGGGAATCAGCCCCAGCATTTT
CSAYNDRGNQPQHF
>TRBV19|TRBJ2-1|.|15|TRBD2
TGTGCCAGTAGTATCGCTAGCGGGGGTTACAATGAGCAGTTCTTC
CASSIASGGYNEQFF
>TRBV27|TRBJ2-3|few|15|TRBD1
TGTGCCAGCAGACACGGACAGGGTCGCACAGATACGCAGTATTTT
CASRHGQGRTDTQYF
>TRBV5-6|TRBJ2-7|few|14|.
TGTGCCAGCAGCAGGGGGGACGGGTCCTACGAGCAGTACTTC
CASSRGDGSYEQYF
>TRBV20-1|TRBJ2-5|many|14|TRBD1
TGCAGCGCTCCGGGACAGGGGTACCAAGAGACCCAGTACTTC
CSAPGQGYQETQYF
>TRBV20-1|TRBJ2-7|.|15|TRBD1
TGCAGTGCTAGACCAATTCGGACAGGGCGGGACGAGCAGTACTTC
CSARPIRTGRDEQYF
>TRBV28|TRBJ2-7|few|11|TRBD2
TGTGCCAGCAGTCCTAGCGGGAGTTTGTACTTC
CASSPSGSLYF
>TRBV5-1|TRBJ2-5|many|14|TRBD1
TGTGCCAGCAGTCTGGGACAGCGACAAGAGACCCAGTACTTC
CASSLGQRQETQYF
>TRBV5-1|TRBJ2-3|once|17|TRBD2
TGCGCCAGCAGCTTGGGCCTGGGTAGCGGGGGCACAGATACGCAGTATTTT
CASSLGLGSGGTDTQYF
>TRBV28|TRBJ2-7|.|15|TRBD1
TGTGCCAGCAGTACTCCGGGACAGGGCGCCGACGAGCAGTACTTC
CASSTPGQGADEQYF
>TRBV20-1|TRBJ2-1|few|19|TRBD2
TGCAGTGTCCCTGGCGGGCTAGCGGCACCCCATAGCTCCTACAATGAGCAGTTCTTC
CSVPGGLAAPHSSYNEQFF
>TRBV28|TRBJ1-6|.|14|.
TGTGCCAGCAGTTTATCTGGCAGTCAGCCGCCCCTCCACTTT
CASSLSGSQPPLHF
>TRBV30|TRBJ1-1|few|13|.
TGTGCCTGGGCCCCTGAGGGGAACACTGAAGCTTTCTTT
CAWAPEGNTEAFF
>TRBV12-3/TRBV12-4|TRBJ2-1|few|12|TRBD2
TGTGCCAGCAGTCCAGGGACTAGCGGGGACTTCTTC
CASSPGTSGDFF
>TRBV24-1|TRBJ2-2|few|14|.
TGTGCCACCAGTCCGACAGCGAACACCGGGGAGCTGTTTTTT
CATSPTANTGELFF
>TRBV4-1|TRBJ1-1|few|15|.
TGCGCCAGCAGCCAAGAATGGGGGGCAAGAACTGAAGCTTTCTTT
CASSQEWGARTEAFF
>TRBV10-1|TRBJ2-7|many|13|.
TGCGCCAGCAGTGGTTCTGGGACCTACGAGCAGTACTTC
CASSGSGTYEQYF
>TRBV29-1|TRBJ2-5|few|12|.
TGCAGCGTTCGGGTCCACCAAGAGACCCAGTACTTC
CSVRVHQETQYF
>TRBV4-3|TRBJ2-7|many|14|.
TGCGCCAGCAGCCACGGGGACTCCTCCTACGAGCAGTACTTC
CASSHGDSSYEQYF
>TRBV5-1|TRBJ1-2|few|14|.
TGCGCCAGCAGCTTGCAGTCAGGGAACTATGGCTACACCTTC
CASSLQSGNYGYTF
>TRBV20-1|TRBJ2-1|.|17|.
TGCAGTGCTTCACAACAGGAGAGGTTCCCCCGCTACAATGAGCAGTTCTTC
CSASQQERFPRYNEQFF
>TRBV7-8|TRBJ2-3|.|18|.
TGTGCCAGCAGCTTACGCCCAGGGACTCCAACCTTCACAGATACGCAGTATTTT
CASSLRPGTPTFTDTQYF
>TRBV20-1|TRBJ2-3|.|15|TRBD2
TGCAGTGCTACGGGACTAGCGGGAGTACCAGATACGCAGTATTTT
CSATGLAGVPDTQYF
>TRBV5-1|TRBJ2-7|.|17|.
TGCGCCAGCAGCTTGGCCACTCGGGCAATGGTAGCCTACGAGCAGTACTTC
CASSLATRAMVAYEQYF
>TRBV7-2|TRBJ1-2|few|16|.
TGTGCCAGCAGCTTAAGGGCCGTTTCAGGACTCTATGGCTACACCTTC
CASSLRAVSGLYGYTF
>TRBV11-2|TRBJ2-4|few|15|.
TGTGCCAGCAGCTTAACCCATTCAGCCAAAAACATTCAGTACTTC
CASSLTHSAKNIQYF
>TRBV7-9|TRBJ1-2|few|14|TRBD1
TGTGCCAGCAGCTCAGACAGGGGGAGATATGGCTACACCTTC
CASSSDRGRYGYTF
>TRBV11-1|TRBJ2-6|.|21|TRBD2
TGTGCCAGCAGCACCAATAGCCCGACCGCGGGAGGTACAACTGGGGCCAACGTCCTGACTTTC
CASSTNSPTAGGTTGANVLTF
>TRBV10-3|TRBJ1-3|.|19|.
TGTGCCATCCGCGGGCTAATGTTATGGCAGTTGAACTCTGGAAACACCATATATTTT
CAIRGLMLWQLNSGNTIYF
>TRBV3-1|TRBJ2-3|.|16|.
TGTGCCAGCAGCCTGGGCCTCCGGAAGAGCACAGATACGCAGTATTTT
CASSLGLRKSTDTQYF
>TRBV12-3/TRBV12-4|TRBJ2-2|few|15|TRBD1
TGTGCCAGCAGTCCTCGACAGGGGGTGGTCGGGGAGCTGTTTTTT
CASSPRQGVVGELFF
>TRBV12-3/TRBV12-4|TRBJ2-2|.|15|.
TGTGCCAGCAGTAAAAGACAGGAATACACCGGGGAGCTGTTTTTT
CASSKRQEYTGELFF
>TRBV4-3|TRBJ2-2|.|15|TRBD2
TGCGCCAGCAGCCAAGAAAGGACTAGCACCGGGGAGCTGTTTTTT
CASSQERTSTGELFF
>TRBV7-3|TRBJ2-5|.|13|.
TGTGCCAGCAGCCGGGGGCGGGGAGAGACCCAGTACTTC
CASSRGRGETQYF
>TRBV5-1|TRBJ2-7|many|13|.
TGCGCCAGCAGCTTGGGGTCCCACTACGAGCAGTACTTC
CASSLGSHYEQYF
>TRBV6-5|TRBJ1-1|few|16|TRBD1
TGTGCCAGCAGTTACTTAGACAGGGGGTTTGGTACTGAAGCTTTCTTT
CASSYLDRGFGTEAFF
>TRBV20-1|TRBJ2-1|once|16|TRBD2
TGCAGTGCTCATCGGACTAGCGGAAGCTCCTACAATGAGCAGTTCTTC
CSAHRTSGSSYNEQFF
>TRBV20-1|TRBJ2-1|.|15|TRBD2
TGCAGTGCTAGATCTGGGGCTAGCGGGGGCAATGAGCAGTTCTTC
CSARSGASGGNEQFF
>TRBV20-1|TRBJ1-1|few|13|TRBD1
TGCAGTCCAGACAGGGGCTTGGACACTGAAGCTTTCTTT
CSPDRGLDTEAFF
>TRBV6-2/TRBV6-3|TRBJ2-1|few|16|.
TGTGCCAGCAACAAGAGGCAGACCTTCTCCTACAATGAGCAGTTCTTC
CASNKRQTFSYNEQFF
>TRBV30|TRBJ2-1|few|11|.
TGTGCGTGGGACGGCAACAATGAGCAGTTCTTC
CAWDGNNEQFF
>TRBV20-1|TRBJ1-4|many|12|.
TGCAGTGCCTTGGATGGGAATGAAAAACTGTTTTTT
CSALDGNEKLFF
>TRBV9|TRBJ2-1|.|12|.
TGTGCCAGCAGCCCCTCGGCTCCTGAGCAGTTCTTC
CASSPSAPEQFF
>TRBV4-3|TRBJ2-2|few|16|.
TGCGCCAGCAGCCAAGAGTGGTTTGACGGAACCGGGGAGCTGTTTTTT
CASSQEWFDGTGELFF
>TRBV20-1|TRBJ2-6|few|14|.
TGCAGTGCTAGACAGCACTCTGGGGCCAACGTCCTGACTTTC
CSARQHSGANVLTF
>TRBV6-5|TRBJ2-1|.|15|.
TGTGCCAGCAGTTACTCGAGGGATAGGGACAATGAGCAGTTCTTC
CASSYSRDRDNEQFF
>TRBV19|TRBJ2-1|few|17|TRBD2
TGTGCCAGTAGGGCCGGGACTAGCGGGAGCTCCTACAATGAGCAGTTCTTC
CASRAGTSGSSYNEQFF
>TRBV21-1|TRBJ1-3|few|15|.
TGTGCCAGCAGCAAATTCGGGGATCGTCAAAACACCATATATTTT
CASSKFGDRQNTIYF
>TRBV12-3/TRBV12-4|TRBJ2-1|.|16|TRBD2
TGTGCCAGCAGTTTTGAGGGGACTAGTCCCTACAATGAGCAGTTCTTC
CASSFEGTSPYNEQFF
>TRBV18|TRBJ2-2|.|15|.
TGTGCCAGCTCACCACTATCGTCAACCACCGGGGAGCTGTTTTTT
CASSPLSSTTGELFF
>TRBV15|TRBJ1-2|.|15|TRBD1
TGTGCCACCAGCGGAAGGACAGGGGCTAAAGATGGCTACACCTTC
CATSGRTGAKDGYTF